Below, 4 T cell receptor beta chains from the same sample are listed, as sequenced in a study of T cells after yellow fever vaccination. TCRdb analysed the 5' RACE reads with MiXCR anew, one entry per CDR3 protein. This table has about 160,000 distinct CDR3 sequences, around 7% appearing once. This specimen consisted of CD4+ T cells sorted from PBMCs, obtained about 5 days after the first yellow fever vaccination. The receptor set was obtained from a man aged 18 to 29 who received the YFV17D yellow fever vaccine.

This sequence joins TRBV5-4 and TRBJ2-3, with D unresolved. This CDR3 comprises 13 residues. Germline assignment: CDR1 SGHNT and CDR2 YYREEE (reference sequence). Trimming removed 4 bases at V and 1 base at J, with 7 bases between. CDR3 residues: CASSGGRTDTQYF. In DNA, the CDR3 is TGTGCCAGCAGCGGCGGCCGCACAGATACGCAGTATTTT.

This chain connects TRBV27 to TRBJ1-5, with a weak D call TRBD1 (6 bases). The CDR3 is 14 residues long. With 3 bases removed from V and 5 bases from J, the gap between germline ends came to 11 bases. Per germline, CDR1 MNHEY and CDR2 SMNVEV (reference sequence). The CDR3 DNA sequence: TGTGCCAGCAGTTTTTCGGGGGCGGATCAGCCCCAGCATTTT. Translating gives CASSFSGADQPQHF.

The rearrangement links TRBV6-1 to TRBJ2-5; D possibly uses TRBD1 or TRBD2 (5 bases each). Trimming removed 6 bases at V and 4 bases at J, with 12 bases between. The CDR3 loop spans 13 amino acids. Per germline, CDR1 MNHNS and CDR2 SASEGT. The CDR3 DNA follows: TGTGCCAGCAGAAAGGACGGGGCAGAGACCCAGTACTTC. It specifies CASRKDGAETQYF.

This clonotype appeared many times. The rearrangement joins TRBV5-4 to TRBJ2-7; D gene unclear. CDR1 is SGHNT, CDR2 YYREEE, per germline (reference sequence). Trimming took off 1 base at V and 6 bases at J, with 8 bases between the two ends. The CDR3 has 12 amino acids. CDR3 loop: CASSLIGTEQYF. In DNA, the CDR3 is TGTGCCAGCAGCTTGATAGGAACCGAGCAGTACTTC. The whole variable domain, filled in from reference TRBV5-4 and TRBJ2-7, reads ETGVTQSPTHLIKTRGQQVTLRCSSQSGHNTVSWYQQALGQGPQFIFQYYREEENGRGNFPPRFSGLQFPNYSSELNVNALELDDSALYLCASSLIGTEQYFGPGTRLTVT.